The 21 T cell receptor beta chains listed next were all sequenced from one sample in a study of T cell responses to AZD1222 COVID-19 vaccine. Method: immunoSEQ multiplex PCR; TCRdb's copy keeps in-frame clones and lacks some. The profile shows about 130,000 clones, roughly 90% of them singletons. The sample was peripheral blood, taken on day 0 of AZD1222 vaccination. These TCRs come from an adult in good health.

The CDR3 here is CASSLMAEAFF. In nucleotides, the CDR3 is TGTGCCAGCAGTTTAATGGCTGAAGCTTTCTTT. V usage is TRBV12-3 or TRBV12-4 and J usage is TRBJ1-1; D is uncertain. V was trimmed by 2 bases and J by 6 bases, leaving 4 bases between them. This CDR3 has 11 residues.

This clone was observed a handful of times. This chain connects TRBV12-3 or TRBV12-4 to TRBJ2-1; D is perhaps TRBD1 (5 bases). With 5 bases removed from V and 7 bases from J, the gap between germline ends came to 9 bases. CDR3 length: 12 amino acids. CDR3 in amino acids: CASSTNRNEQFF. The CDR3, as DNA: TGTGCCAGCAGTACTAACAGGAATGAGCAGTTCTTC.

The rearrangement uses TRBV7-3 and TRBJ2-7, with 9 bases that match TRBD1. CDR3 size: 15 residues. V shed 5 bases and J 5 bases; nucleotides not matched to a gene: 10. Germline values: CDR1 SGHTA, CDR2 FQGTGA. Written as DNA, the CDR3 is TGTGCCAGCAGCCCCACCGGGACAGGGTTTAACGAGCAGTACTTC. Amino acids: CASSPTGTGFNEQYF.

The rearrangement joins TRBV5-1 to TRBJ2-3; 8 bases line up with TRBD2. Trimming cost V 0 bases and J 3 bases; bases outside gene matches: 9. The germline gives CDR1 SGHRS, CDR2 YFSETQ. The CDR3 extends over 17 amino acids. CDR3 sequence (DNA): TGCGCCAGCAGCTTGGTTGGGACTAGAGTTCGTACAGATACGCAGTATTTT. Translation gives CASSLVGTRVRTDTQYF.

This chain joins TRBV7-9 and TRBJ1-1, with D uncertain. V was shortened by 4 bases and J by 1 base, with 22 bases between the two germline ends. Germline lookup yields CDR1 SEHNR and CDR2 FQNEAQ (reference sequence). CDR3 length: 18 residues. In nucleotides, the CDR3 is TGTGCCAGCAGCTCTAAACCCCCCCGAGGCAGGAGGAACACTGAAGCTTTCTTT. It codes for CASSSKPPRGRRNTEAFF.

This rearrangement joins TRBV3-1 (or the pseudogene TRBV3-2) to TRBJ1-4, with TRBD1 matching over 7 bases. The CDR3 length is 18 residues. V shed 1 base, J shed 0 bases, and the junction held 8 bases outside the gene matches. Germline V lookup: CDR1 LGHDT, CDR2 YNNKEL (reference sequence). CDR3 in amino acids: CASSQGQGTGSTNEKLFF. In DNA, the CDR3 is TGTGCCAGCAGCCAAGGACAGGGAACGGGGTCAACTAATGAAAAACTGTTTTTT.

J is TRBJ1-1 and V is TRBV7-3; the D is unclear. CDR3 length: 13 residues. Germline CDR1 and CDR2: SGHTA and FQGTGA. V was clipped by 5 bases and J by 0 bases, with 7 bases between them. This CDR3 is CASSPLMNTEAFF. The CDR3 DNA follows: TGTGCCAGCAGCCCCCTCATGAACACTGAAGCTTTCTTT. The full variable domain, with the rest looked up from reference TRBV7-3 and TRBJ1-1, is GAGVSQTPSNKVTEKGKYVELRCDPISGHTALYWYRQSLGQGPEFLIYFQGTGAADDSGLPNDRFFAVRPEGSVSTLKIQRTERGDSAVYLCASSPLMNTEAFFGQGTRLTVV.

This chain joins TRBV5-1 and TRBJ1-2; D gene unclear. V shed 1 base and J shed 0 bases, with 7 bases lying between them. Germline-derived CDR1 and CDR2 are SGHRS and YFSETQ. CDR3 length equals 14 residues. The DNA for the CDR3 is TGCGCCAGCAGCTTGACCGGAACTAACTATGGCTACACCTTC. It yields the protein CASSLTGTNYGYTF.

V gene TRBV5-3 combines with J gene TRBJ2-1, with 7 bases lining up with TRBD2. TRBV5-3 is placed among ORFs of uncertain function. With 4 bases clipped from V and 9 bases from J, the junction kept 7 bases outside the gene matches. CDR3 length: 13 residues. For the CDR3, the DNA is TGTGCCAGAAGCGACGCGGGGAGGGTTGAGCAGTTCTTC. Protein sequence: CARSDAGRVEQFF.

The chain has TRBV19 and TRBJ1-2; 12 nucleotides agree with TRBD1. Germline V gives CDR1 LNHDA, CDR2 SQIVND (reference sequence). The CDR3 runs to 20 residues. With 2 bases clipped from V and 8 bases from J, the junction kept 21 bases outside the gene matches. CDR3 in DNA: TGTGCCAGTAGTATATTAGGGACCGGGGGACAGGGGGCAAATTGGGACGGCTACACCTTC. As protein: CASSILGTGGQGANWDGYTF.

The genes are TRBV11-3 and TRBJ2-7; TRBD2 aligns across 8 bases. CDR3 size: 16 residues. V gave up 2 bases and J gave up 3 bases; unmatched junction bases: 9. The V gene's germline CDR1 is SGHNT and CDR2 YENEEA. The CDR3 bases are TGTGCCAGCAGCTTATTGGCGGGGGGCTGGTTCTACGAGCAGTACTTC. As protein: CASSLLAGGWFYEQYF. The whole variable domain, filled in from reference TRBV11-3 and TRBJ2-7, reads EAGVVQSPRYKIIEKKQPVAFWCNPISGHNTLYWYLQNLGQGPELLIRYENEEAVDDSQLPKDRFSAERLKGVDSTLKIQPAELGDSAVYLCASSLLAGGWFYEQYFGPGTRLTVT.

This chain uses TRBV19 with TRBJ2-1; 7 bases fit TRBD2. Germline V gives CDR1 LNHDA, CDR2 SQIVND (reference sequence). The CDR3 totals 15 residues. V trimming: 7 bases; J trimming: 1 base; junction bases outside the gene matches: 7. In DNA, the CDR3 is TGTGCCAGTAAAAACGGGAGGTCTTCCTACAATGAGCAGTTCTTC. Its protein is CASKNGRSSYNEQFF. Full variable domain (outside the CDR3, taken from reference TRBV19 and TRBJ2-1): DGGITQSPKYLFRKEGQNVTLSCEQNLNHDAMYWYRQDPGQGLRLIYYSQIVNDFQKGDIAEGYSVSREKKESFPLTVTSAQKNPTAFYLCASKNGRSSYNEQFFGPGTRLTVL.

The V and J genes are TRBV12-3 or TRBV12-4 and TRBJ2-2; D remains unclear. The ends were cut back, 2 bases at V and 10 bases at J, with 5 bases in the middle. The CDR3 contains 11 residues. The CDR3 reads CASSLTVELFF. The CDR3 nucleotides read TGTGCCAGCAGTTTAACGGTGGAGCTGTTTTTT.

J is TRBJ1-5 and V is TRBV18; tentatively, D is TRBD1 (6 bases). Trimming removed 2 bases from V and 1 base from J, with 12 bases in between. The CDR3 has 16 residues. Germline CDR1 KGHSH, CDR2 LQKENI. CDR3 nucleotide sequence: TGTGCCAGCTCACCATCAGGGGATATGAGCAATCAGCCCCAGCATTTT. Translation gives CASSPSGDMSNQPQHF.

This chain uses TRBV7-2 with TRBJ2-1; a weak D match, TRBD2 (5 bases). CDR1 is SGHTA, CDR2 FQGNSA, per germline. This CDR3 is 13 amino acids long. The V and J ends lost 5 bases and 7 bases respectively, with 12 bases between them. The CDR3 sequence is CASSQKGGNEQFF. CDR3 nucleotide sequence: TGTGCCAGCAGCCAGAAGGGCGGGAATGAGCAGTTCTTC. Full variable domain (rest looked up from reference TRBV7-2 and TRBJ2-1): GAGVSQSPSNKVTEKGKDVELRCDPISGHTALYWYRQSLGQGLEFLIYFQGNSAPDKSGLPSDRFSAERTGGSVSTLTIQRTQQEDSAVYLCASSQKGGNEQFFGPGTRLTVL.

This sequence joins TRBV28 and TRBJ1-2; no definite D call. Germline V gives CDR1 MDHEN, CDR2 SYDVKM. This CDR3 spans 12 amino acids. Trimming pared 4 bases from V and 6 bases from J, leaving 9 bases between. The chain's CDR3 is CASSWSLDGYTF. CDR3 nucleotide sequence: TGTGCCAGCAGTTGGTCTCTCGATGGCTACACCTTC.

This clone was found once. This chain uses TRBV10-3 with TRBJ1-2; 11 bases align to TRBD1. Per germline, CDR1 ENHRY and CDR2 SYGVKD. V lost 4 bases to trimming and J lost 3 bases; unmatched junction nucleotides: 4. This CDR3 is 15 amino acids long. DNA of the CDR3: TGTGCCATCAGTGTACCGGGACAGGGGGACTATGGCTACACCTTC. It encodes CAISVPGQGDYGYTF.

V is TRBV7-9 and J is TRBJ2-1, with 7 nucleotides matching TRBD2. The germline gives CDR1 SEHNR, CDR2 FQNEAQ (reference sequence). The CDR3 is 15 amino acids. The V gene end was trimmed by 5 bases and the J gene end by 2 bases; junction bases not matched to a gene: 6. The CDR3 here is CASSPPGLTYNEQFF. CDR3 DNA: TGTGCCAGCAGCCCGCCGGGACTAACCTACAATGAGCAGTTCTTC.

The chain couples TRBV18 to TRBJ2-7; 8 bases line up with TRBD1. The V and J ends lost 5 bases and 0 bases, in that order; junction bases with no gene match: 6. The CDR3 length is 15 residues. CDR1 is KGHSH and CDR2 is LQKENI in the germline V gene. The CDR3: CASSFRQGSSYEQYF. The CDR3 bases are TGTGCCAGCTCATTCAGACAGGGGAGCTCCTACGAGCAGTACTTC.

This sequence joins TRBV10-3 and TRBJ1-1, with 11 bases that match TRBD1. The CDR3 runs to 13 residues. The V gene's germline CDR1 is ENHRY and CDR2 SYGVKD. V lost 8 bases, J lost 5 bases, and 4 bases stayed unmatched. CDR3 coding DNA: TGTGCCATCGCCGGGACAGGGGGAACTGAAGCTTTCTTT. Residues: CAIAGTGGTEAFF.

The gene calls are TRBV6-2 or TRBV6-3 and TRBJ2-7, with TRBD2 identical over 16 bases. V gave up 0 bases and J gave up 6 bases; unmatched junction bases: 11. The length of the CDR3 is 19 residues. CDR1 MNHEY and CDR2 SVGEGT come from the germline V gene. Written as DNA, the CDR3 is TGTGCCAGCAGTTACTCTTTATGGGGACTAGCGGGAGGGCCCGTCGAGCAGTACTTC. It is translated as CASSYSLWGLAGGPVEQYF.